This TCR beta chain originates from a study of blood T cell repertoires in COVID-19. About the study: COVID-19 samples, acute and convalescent, were from the United States, Italy and Spain. PBMCs, B-cell-depleted T cells, or T cells were the source of the cDNA or gDNA that made up the material.

The J segment lost 7 bases and the V segment lost 6 bases, leaving 10 bases of the junction unmatched. The germline CDR1 and CDR2 sequences are SGHAT and FQNNGV. The CDR3 is 14 residues long. Original analysis: It was from reference gene primer amplification that nucleated cell counts were estimated. Only in-frame clones appear in the TCRdb table, and some are missing; sequencing was by immunoSEQ multiplex PCR. The V and J calls and the clone size are those of that table, but D and trimming were determined from the DNA. The table has some 240,000 clones, around 86% seen once. Sample: peripheral blood. The chain links TRBV11-2 to TRBJ1-1; 8 nucleotides align to TRBD1. The receptor was derived from a woman in her sixties with active or convalescent COVID-19. CDR3 in amino acids: CASSSQGVMVEAFF. The CDR3 DNA reads TGTGCCAGCAGTTCACAGGGGGTGATGGTTGAAGCTTTCTTT.